This T cell receptor beta chain was identified in a study of cytotoxic CD8 clonotypes in ibrutinib-treated CLL. As for the study in general: Partial responses numbered roughly 25 and complete responses 2; after a median about 62 months, roughly 15 stayed remitted and 12 progressed. Response specimens were obtained following a median treatment duration of 12 months, with a range of 6 to 36.

Sequencing sought depths of 1 in 200,000 to 1 in 1 million T cells. TCRdb's copy holds only in-frame clones and misses some; the assay was immunoSEQ multiplex PCR. Among over 250,000 clones listed, approximately 76% were seen once. Whole-study findings and limits: Public clonotypes were rare and shrank or held steady on treatment.

Only a few counts were recorded for this clone. Its antigen is still unknown. V lost 3 bases, J lost 0 bases, and 4 bases stayed unmatched. CDR3 length: 16 residues. Sequenced here: PBMCs, sampled at disease progression, from a patient treated with ibrutinib. This clonotype was sampled from a human donor with chronic lymphocytic leukemia. The rearrangement uses TRBV5-3 and TRBJ2-3, with 10 bases fitting TRBD1. TRBV5-3 is an ORF; its function is uncertain. In DNA form, the CDR3 reads TGTGCCAGAAGCTCGAGGGACAGGGGAAGCACAGATACGCAGTATTTT. This translates into CARSSRDRGSTDTQYF.